This entry concerns a single T cell receptor beta chain. All participating donors were Caucasian adults from Nashville, Tennessee. CD4+ cell separation produced CD45RA+ naive and CD45RA-negative memory subsets. Generated by immunoSEQ multiplex PCR, the TCRdb table keeps only in-frame clones and is missing some. The data show some 2 million clones, about 95% seen once. J was trimmed by 1 base and V by 6 bases; bases with no gene match: 6. Per the germline V gene, CDR1 is ENHRY and CDR2 is SYGVKD. The CDR3 is made up of 15 amino acids. The sample belongs to a study of shared clonotypes between healthy human individuals. At the level of the study: Each donor contributed plates that comprised three CD4 naive, three CD4 memory, two CD8 naive and one CD8 memory.

V gene TRBV10-3 combines with J gene TRBJ2-3, with TRBD2 matching 8 bases. Sequencing was done on a sample of naive CD4+ T cells sorted from blood. The subset here: CD45RA+ positively selected. This receptor was taken from a young man in good health. CDR3 nucleotide sequence: TGTGCCATCAGCACCGGGAGGGCCGGCACAGATACGCAGTATTTT. Amino acid sequence: CAISTGRAGTDTQYF.